A selection of T cell receptor beta chains follows, all from one sample in a study of CD8 T cells in ankylosing spondylitis. MiXCR was run by TCRdb on the 5' RACE reads, yielding one entry per CDR3 protein. Altogether about 800,000 distinct CDR3 sequences are present, about 10% being singletons, with the ten largest covering about 0.49%. Sequenced: blood, either unsorted or a sorted T cell fraction (not recorded which). Receptors originate from a male donor with ankylosing spondylitis. The CDR3 runs from the conserved cysteine through the conserved F or W. The order of the fields is V gene, CDR3 protein.

TRBV24-1 | CATSDRTVNTGELFF
TRBV24-1 | CATSDPGLSTDTQYF
TRBV5-1 | CASSGTGGSEKLFF
TRBV4-3 | CASSQAGTGSPEAFF
TRBV12-5 | CARGGDMVGEQFF
TRBV20-1 | CSARDLARGGPAGGEQFF
TRBV18 | CASSLTGQAYEQHF
TRBV28 | CASSSLTSGRPSSYNEQFF
TRBV7-2 | CASSTRRVSYNEQFF
TRBV7-9 | CASSSRGSNTGELFF
TRBV29-1 | CSVGSVSSYNEQFF
TRBV7-2 | CASSAGLAREQFF
TRBV11-3 | CASSTGQGAYYNEQFF
TRBV11-2 | CASSPVSGFYNEQFF